This T cell receptor (beta chain) was sequenced during a study of blood T cell repertoires in COVID-19. About the study: Sample material is recorded as cDNA or gDNA derived from T cells, B-cell-depleted T cells, or PBMCs.

In the study's own analysis: Amplification from reference gene primers served as the basis for estimated nucleated cell counts. Sequenced by immunoSEQ multiplex PCR; TCRdb stores in-frame clones only, minus some. V, J and clone size were drawn from that table, and D and trimming were deduced from the DNA. Of approximately 77,000 clones in the sample, around 85% were seen once. The Seattle patients joined while their infection was active and were tracked longitudinally afterward. The V and J ends lost 5 bases and 0 bases respectively, with 11 bases between them. Germline V gives CDR1 SGHRS, CDR2 YFSETQ. The CDR3 spans 14 residues.

This TCR derives from a man in his fifties with COVID-19, enrolled during active disease. The chain is built from TRBV5-1 and TRBJ1-1; weak D call: TRBD1 (6 bases). The sample consisted of peripheral blood. In nucleotides, the CDR3 is TGCGCCAGCAGGTACAGGGTCATGAACACTGAAGCTTTCTTT. Translating it yields CASRYRVMNTEAFF.